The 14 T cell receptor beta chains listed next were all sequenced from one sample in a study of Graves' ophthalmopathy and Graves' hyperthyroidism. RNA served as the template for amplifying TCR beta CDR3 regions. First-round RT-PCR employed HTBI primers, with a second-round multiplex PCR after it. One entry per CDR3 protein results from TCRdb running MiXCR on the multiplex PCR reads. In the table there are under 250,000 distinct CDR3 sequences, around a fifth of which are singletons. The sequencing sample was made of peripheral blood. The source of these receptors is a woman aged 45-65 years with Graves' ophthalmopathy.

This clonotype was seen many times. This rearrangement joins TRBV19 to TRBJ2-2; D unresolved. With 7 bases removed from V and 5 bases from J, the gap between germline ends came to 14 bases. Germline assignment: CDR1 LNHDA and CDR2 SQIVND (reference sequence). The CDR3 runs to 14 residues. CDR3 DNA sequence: TGTGCCAGTATCTCTCGCCCTAGGACCGGGGAGCTGTTTTTT. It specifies CASISRPRTGELFF.

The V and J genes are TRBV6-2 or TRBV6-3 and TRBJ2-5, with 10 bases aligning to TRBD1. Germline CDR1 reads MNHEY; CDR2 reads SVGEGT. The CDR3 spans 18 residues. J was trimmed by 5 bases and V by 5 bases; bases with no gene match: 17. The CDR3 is CASSQLHVAGTGEETQYF. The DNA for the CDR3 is TGTGCCAGCAGTCAACTACACGTCGCCGGGACAGGGGAGGAGACCCAGTACTTC.

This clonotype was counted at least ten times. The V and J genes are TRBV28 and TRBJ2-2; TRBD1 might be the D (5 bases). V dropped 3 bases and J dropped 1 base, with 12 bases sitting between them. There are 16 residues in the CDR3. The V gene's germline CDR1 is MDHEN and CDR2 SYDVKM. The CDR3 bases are TGTGCCAGCAGTTTCATTAGGCAGGGGAACACCGGGGAGCTGTTTTTT. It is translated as CASSFIRQGNTGELFF.

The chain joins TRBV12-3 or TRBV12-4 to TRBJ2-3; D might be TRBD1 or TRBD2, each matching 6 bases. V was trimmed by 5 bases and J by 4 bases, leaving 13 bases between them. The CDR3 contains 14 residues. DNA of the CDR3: TGTGCCAGCAGTCCTGGGGGGCTACCAGATACGCAGTATTTT. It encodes CASSPGGLPDTQYF.

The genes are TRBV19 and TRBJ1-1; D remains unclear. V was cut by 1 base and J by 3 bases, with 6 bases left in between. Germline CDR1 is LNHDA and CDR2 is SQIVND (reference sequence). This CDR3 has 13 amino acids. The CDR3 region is CASSIAADTEAFF. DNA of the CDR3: TGTGCCAGTAGTATAGCCGCTGACACTGAAGCTTTCTTT.

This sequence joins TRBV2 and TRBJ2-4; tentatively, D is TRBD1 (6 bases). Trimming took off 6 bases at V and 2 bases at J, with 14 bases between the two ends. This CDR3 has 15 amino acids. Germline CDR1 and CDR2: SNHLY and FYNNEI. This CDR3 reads CASSRTDLTKNIQYF. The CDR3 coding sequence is TGTGCCAGCAGCAGGACAGACCTCACCAAAAACATTCAGTACTTC.

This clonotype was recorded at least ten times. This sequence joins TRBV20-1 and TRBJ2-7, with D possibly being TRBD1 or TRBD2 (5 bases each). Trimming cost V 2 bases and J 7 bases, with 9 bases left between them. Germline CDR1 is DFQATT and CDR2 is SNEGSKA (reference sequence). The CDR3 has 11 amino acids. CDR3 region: CSARPGREQYF. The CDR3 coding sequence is TGCAGTGCTAGACCGGGACGGGAGCAGTACTTC.

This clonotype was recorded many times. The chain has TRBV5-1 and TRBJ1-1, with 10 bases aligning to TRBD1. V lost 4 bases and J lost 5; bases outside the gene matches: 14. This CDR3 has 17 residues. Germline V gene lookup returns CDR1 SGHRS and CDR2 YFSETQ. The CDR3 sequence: CASSPSPPGQGRTEAFF. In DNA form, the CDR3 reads TGCGCCAGCAGCCCCTCTCCTCCGGGACAGGGGCGTACTGAAGCTTTCTTT.

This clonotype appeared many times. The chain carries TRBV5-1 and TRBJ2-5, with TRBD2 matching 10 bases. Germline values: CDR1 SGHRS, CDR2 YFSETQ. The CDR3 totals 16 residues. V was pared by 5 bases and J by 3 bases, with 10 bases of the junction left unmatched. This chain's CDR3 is CASSRDLAGVKETQYF. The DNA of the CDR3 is TGCGCCAGCAGTCGTGACCTAGCGGGAGTCAAAGAGACCCAGTACTTC. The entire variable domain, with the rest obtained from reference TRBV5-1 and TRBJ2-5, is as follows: KAGVTQTPRYLIKTRGQQVTLSCSPISGHRSVSWYQQTPGQGLQFLFEYFSETQRNKGNFPGRFSGRQFSNSRSEMNVSTLELGDSALYLCASSRDLAGVKETQYFGPGTRLLVL.

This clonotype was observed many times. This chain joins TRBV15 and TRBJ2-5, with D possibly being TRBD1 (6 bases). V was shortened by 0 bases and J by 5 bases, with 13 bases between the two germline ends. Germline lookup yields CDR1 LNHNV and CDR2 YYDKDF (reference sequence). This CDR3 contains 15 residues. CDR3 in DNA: TGTGCCACCAGCAGAGATCGCAAGGGGGTGGAGACCCAGTACTTC. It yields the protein CATSRDRKGVETQYF.

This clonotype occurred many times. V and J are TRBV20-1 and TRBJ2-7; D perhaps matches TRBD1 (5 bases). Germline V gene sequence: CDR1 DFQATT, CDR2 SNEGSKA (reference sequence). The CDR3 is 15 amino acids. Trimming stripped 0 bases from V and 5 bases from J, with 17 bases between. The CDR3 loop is CSAREIGQPVDEQYF. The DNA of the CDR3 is TGCAGTGCTAGAGAGATCGGACAACCCGTGGACGAGCAGTACTTC.

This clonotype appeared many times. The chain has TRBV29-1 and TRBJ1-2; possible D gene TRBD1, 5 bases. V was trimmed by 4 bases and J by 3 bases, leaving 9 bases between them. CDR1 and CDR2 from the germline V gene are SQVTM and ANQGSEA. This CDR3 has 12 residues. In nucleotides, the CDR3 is TGCAGCGTTGTTGGGGCCTACTATGGCTACACCTTC. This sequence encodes CSVVGAYYGYTF.

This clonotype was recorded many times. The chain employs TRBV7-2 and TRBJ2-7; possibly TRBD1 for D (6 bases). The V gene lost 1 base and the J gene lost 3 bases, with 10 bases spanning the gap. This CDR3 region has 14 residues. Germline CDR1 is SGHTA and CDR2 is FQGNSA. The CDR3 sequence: CASSLGGTYYEQYF. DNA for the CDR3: TGTGCCAGCAGCTTAGGGGGGACATACTACGAGCAGTACTTC. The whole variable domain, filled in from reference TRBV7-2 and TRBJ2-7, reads GAGVSQSPSNKVTEKGKDVELRCDPISGHTALYWYRQSLGQGLEFLIYFQGNSAPDKSGLPSDRFSAERTGGSVSTLTIQRTQQEDSAVYLCASSLGGTYYEQYFGPGTRLTVT.

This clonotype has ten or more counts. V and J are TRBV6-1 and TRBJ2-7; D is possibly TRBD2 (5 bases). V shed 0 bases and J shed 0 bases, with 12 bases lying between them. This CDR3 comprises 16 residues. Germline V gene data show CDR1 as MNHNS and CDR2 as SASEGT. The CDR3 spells CASSEASSGNSYEQYF. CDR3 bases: TGTGCCAGCAGTGAAGCATCCAGCGGTAACTCCTACGAGCAGTACTTC.